A single sample is the source of the 24 T cell receptor beta chains below, sequenced in a study of graft-versus-host responses after intestinal transplantation. Processing released intraepithelial and lamina propria lymphocytes from the graft tissue. Sequencing used immunoSEQ multiplex PCR; TCRdb keeps in-frame clones, though not all of them. The sample lists tens of thousands of clones, roughly 87% seen once, with about a sixth in the top ten. The material sequenced was ileum tissue, taken 200 to 210 days after intestinal transplant. Source of these receptors: a human patient who received an intestinal transplant, so some T cells may come from the graft donor.

Details on this clone: This same CDR3 is encoded by further DNA sequences in the sample. The rearrangement joins TRBV5-1 to TRBJ1-5; 9 bases fit TRBD1. J lost 1 base, V lost 2 bases, and 1 base had no gene match. CDR1 SGHRS and CDR2 YFSETQ come from the germline V gene. This CDR3 spans 15 amino acids. CDR3 sequence reads: CASSLGQGSNQPQHF. The CDR3 DNA follows: TGCGCCAGCAGCTTAGGACAGGGGAGCAATCAGCCCCAGCATTTT.

The J gene is TRBJ2-1, the V gene TRBV28; the D call may be TRBD1 or TRBD2 (6 bases each). The CDR3 extends over 12 amino acids. Germline-derived CDR1 and CDR2 are MDHEN and SYDVKM. Trimming removed 7 bases at V and 9 bases at J, with 13 bases between. Here the CDR3 DNA reads TGTGCCAGCACCCTCGGAGGGGGTGAGCAGTTCTTC. Amino acids: CASTLGGGEQFF.

The chain employs TRBV7-6 and TRBJ1-1, with 9 bases identical to TRBD1. V lost 5 bases to trimming and J lost 4 bases; unmatched junction nucleotides: 5. Germline CDR1 and CDR2: SGHVS and FNYEAQ. The CDR3 sequence is 14 residues long. The CDR3: CASSLTGGFTEAFF. DNA for the CDR3: TGTGCCAGCAGCCTCACAGGGGGCTTCACTGAAGCTTTCTTT.

The chain recombines TRBV7-2 with TRBJ2-7; D unclear. Trimming removed 0 bases at V and 2 bases at J, with 11 bases between. CDR1 is SGHTA, CDR2 FQGNSA, per germline. CDR3 length: 15 residues. The CDR3 region is CASSLATGSTYEQYF. CDR3 DNA: TGTGCCAGCAGCTTAGCGACCGGGTCCACCTACGAGCAGTACTTC.

This clone was observed once. The CDR3 nucleotides read TGCGCCAGCAGCTTTTCCCCCCCGGGCCTTACGTACAATGAGCAGTTCTTC. As protein: CASSFSPPGLTYNEQFF. The chain has TRBV5-1 and TRBJ2-1; D not certain. Germline CDR1 is SGHRS and CDR2 is YFSETQ. The CDR3 covers 17 residues. V was pared by 2 bases and J by 4 bases, with 19 bases between.

Worth noting for this clone: The sample has other DNA sequences that encode this CDR3 too. V gene TRBV9 combines with J gene TRBJ2-5; tentatively, D is TRBD2 (6 bases). Germline assignment: CDR1 SGDLS and CDR2 YYNGEE. The CDR3 totals 13 residues. V was shortened by 2 bases and J by 4 bases, with 9 bases between the two germline ends. CDR3 bases: TGTGCCAGCAGCGTGCGGGGAGGAGAGACCCAGTACTTC. Its translation is CASSVRGGETQYF.

V gene TRBV5-6 combines with J gene TRBJ2-7, with TRBD2 identical over 9 bases. In germline, CDR1 is SGHDT, CDR2 YYEEEE. This CDR3 is built from 17 residues. Unmatched junction bases numbered 12, after V lost 0 bases and J lost 5 bases. The CDR3 DNA reads as TGTGCCAGCAGCTTGGCTACTAGCGGGTATCTGGGCAACGAGCAGTACTTC. This sequence encodes CASSLATSGYLGNEQYF.

This clone has just one count. The gene calls are TRBV6-4 and TRBJ1-2, with 9 bases lining up with TRBD1. With 6 bases clipped from V and 4 bases from J, the junction kept 3 bases outside the gene matches. Germline V gene lookup returns CDR1 MRHNA and CDR2 SNTAGT. CDR3 size: 13 residues. The CDR3 loop reads CASSMTGGYGYTF. In DNA, the CDR3 is TGTGCCAGCAGCATGACAGGGGGCTATGGCTACACCTTC.

V and J are TRBV29-1 and TRBJ1-2; TRBD1 matches at 9 bases. The CDR3 totals 15 residues. The V gene end was trimmed by 4 bases and the J gene end by 4 bases; junction bases not matched to a gene: 10. CDR1 SQVTM and CDR2 ANQGSEA come from the germline V gene. The CDR3 here is CSVGGTGQGVYGYTF. DNA of the CDR3: TGCAGCGTTGGTGGGACAGGGCAAGGCGTCTATGGCTACACCTTC. Supplemented by reference TRBV29-1 and TRBJ1-2, the full variable domain reads SAVISQKPSRDICQRGTSLTIQCQVDSQVTMMFWYRQQPGQSLTLIATANQGSEATYESGFVIDKFPISRPNLTFSTLTVSNMSPEDSSIYLCSVGGTGQGVYGYTFGSGTRLTVV.

The chain recombines TRBV5-1 with TRBJ2-1; D is possibly TRBD2 (6 bases). The germline gives CDR1 SGHRS, CDR2 YFSETQ. There are 14 residues in the CDR3. V was pared by 0 bases and J by 2 bases, with 6 bases between. CDR3 nucleotide sequence: TGCGCCAGCAGCTTGGGACTAGCCTACAATGAGCAGTTCTTC. This codes for CASSLGLAYNEQFF.

The chain joins TRBV5-1 to TRBJ2-3, with TRBD1 matching 8 bases. Germline CDR1 reads SGHRS; CDR2 reads YFSETQ. The length of the CDR3 is 15 residues. The junction had 6 bases not matched to a gene; V was cut back by 4 bases and J by 2 bases. Written as DNA, the CDR3 is TGCGCCAGCAGCCCCGGGACAGGATACACAGATACGCAGTATTTT. This translates into CASSPGTGYTDTQYF.

This clone occurred a few times. The CDR3: CASSILAGSYNEQFF. The CDR3 DNA sequence: TGTGCCAGCAGCATCCTAGCTGGCTCCTACAATGAGCAGTTCTTC. V usage is TRBV7-3 and J usage is TRBJ2-1; tentatively, D is TRBD2 (5 bases). Looked up from germline, CDR1 is SGHTA and CDR2 is FQGTGA. The CDR3 sequence is 15 residues long. Trimming shortened V by 5 bases and J by 0 bases, and 11 bases separated the two germline ends.

This chain links TRBV5-6 with TRBJ2-3; D ambiguous. Germline assignment: CDR1 SGHDT and CDR2 YYEEEE. This CDR3 contains 12 residues. The CDR3 coding sequence is TGTGCGACCAACCGGGGCACAGATACGCAGTATTTT. Translated: CATNRGTDTQYF. The variable domain in full, with the rest retrieved from reference TRBV5-6 and TRBJ2-3, is DAGVTQSPTHLIKTRGQQVTLRCSPKSGHDTVSWYQQALGQGPQFIFQYYEEEERQRGNFPDRFSGHQFPNYSSELNVNALLLGDSALYLCATNRGTDTQYFGPGTRLTVL.

The CDR3: CASSPTTHEQYF. The CDR3 DNA sequence: TGTGCCAGCAGCCCCACCACGCACGAGCAGTACTTC. This chain connects TRBV7-9 to TRBJ2-7; D is uncertain. Trimming removed 5 bases from V and 5 bases from J, with 10 bases in between. Per germline, CDR1 SEHNR and CDR2 FQNEAQ (reference sequence). The CDR3 runs 12 residues. Using reference TRBV7-9 and TRBJ2-7 for the parts outside the CDR3, the full variable domain is DTGVSQNPRHKITKRGQNVTFRCDPISEHNRLYWYRQTLGQGPEFLTYFQNEAQLEKSRLLSDRFSAERPKGSFSTLEIQRTEQGDSAMYLCASSPTTHEQYFGPGTRLTVT.

The rearrangement joins TRBV2 to TRBJ2-4; TRBD1 matches 11 bases. Germline loops: CDR1 SNHLY, CDR2 FYNNEI. Unmatched junction bases numbered 5, after V lost 1 base and J lost 15 bases. The CDR3 is made up of 13 amino acids. The CDR3 DNA reads as TGTGCCAGCAGTGAAGTGGGACAGGGGGGCCGGTACTTC. This translates into CASSEVGQGGRYF.

The chain joins TRBV5-1 to TRBJ2-7; either TRBD1 or TRBD2 may fit D (6 bases each). Germline V gives CDR1 SGHRS, CDR2 YFSETQ. The CDR3 runs to 14 residues. V lost 1 base to trimming and J lost 4 bases, with 12 bases between them. The CDR3: CASSLSGALYEQYF. Written as DNA, the CDR3 is TGCGCCAGCAGCTTGTCGGGGGCGCTTTACGAGCAGTACTTC. The whole variable domain, filled in from reference TRBV5-1 and TRBJ2-7, reads KAGVTQTPRYLIKTRGQQVTLSCSPISGHRSVSWYQQTPGQGLQFLFEYFSETQRNKGNFPGRFSGRQFSNSRSEMNVSTLELGDSALYLCASSLSGALYEQYFGPGTRLTVT.

This clone was detected once. The chain recombines TRBV29-1 with TRBJ1-2, with D possibly being TRBD1 (6 bases). Germline V gene lookup returns CDR1 SQVTM and CDR2 ANQGSEA. V dropped 7 bases and J dropped 4 bases, with 19 bases sitting between them. The CDR3 runs to 14 residues. CDR3: CSAQTGTGGYGYTF. In DNA form, the CDR3 reads TGCAGCGCCCAAACAGGGACGGGCGGCTATGGCTACACCTTC. Based on the CDR3 plus reference TRBV29-1 and TRBJ1-2, the full variable domain is SAVISQKPSRDICQRGTSLTIQCQVDSQVTMMFWYRQQPGQSLTLIATANQGSEATYESGFVIDKFPISRPNLTFSTLTVSNMSPEDSSIYLCSAQTGTGGYGYTFGSGTRLTVV.

CDR3 amino acids: CASSFGLAGGGEQFF. In nucleotides, the CDR3 is TGTGCCAGCAGTTTTGGACTAGCGGGAGGTGGTGAGCAGTTCTTC. V is TRBV27 and J is TRBJ2-1; 14 positions match TRBD2. Germline loops: CDR1 MNHEY, CDR2 SMNVEV (reference sequence). Germline trimming cut 3 bases from V and 9 bases from J; bases unmatched to any gene: 4. This CDR3 is 15 amino acids long.

This sequence joins TRBV7-9 and TRBJ2-7, with D hard to call. Germline CDR1 SEHNR, CDR2 FQNEAQ (reference sequence). The V end was cut by 5 bases, the J end by 3 bases, with 14 bases between. There are 14 residues in the CDR3. In DNA, the CDR3 is TGTGCCAGCAGCGAAACAGAAAAACGCTACGAGCAGTACTTC. Protein product: CASSETEKRYEQYF.

The rearrangement links TRBV28 to TRBJ1-3, with D unclear. The V end was cut by 11 bases, the J end by 4 bases, with 9 bases between. Germline CDR1 and CDR2: MDHEN and SYDVKM. The CDR3 consists of 11 residues. The CDR3 loop is CAGVLGNTIYF. CDR3 sequence (DNA): TGTGCCGGTGTTCTAGGAAACACCATATATTTT.

V and J are TRBV7-3 and TRBJ1-2; tentative D call: TRBD1 (6 bases). CDR1 and CDR2 from the germline V gene are SGHTA and FQGTGA. The CDR3 is 13 residues long. V was cut by 3 bases and J by 3 bases, with 8 bases left in between. Here the CDR3 reads CASSLAGDYGYTF. In DNA, the CDR3 is TGTGCCAGCAGCTTGGCAGGGGACTATGGCTACACCTTC.

The genes are TRBV10-3 and TRBJ2-1; maybe TRBD2 (6 bases). The germline V gene encodes CDR1 ENHRY and CDR2 SYGVKD. The CDR3 sequence is 15 residues long. Trimming stripped 0 bases from V and 9 bases from J, with 15 bases between. The CDR3 region is CAISESGAGGGEQFF. CDR3 nucleotide sequence: TGTGCCATCAGTGAGTCAGGTGCCGGGGGTGGTGAGCAGTTCTTC.

The rearrangement uses TRBV7-9 and TRBJ1-2; 7 bases line up with TRBD1. V was pared by 5 bases and J by 1 base, with 10 bases of the junction left unmatched. This CDR3 contains 16 residues. From germline, CDR1 is SEHNR and CDR2 FQNEAQ (reference sequence). The chain's CDR3 is CASSPNPGQLNYGYTF. CDR3 in DNA: TGTGCCAGCAGCCCAAACCCGGGACAGCTTAACTATGGCTACACCTTC.

Points on this clone: The junction does not match germline at one end; this may be a read error. The V and J genes are TRBV6-1 and TRBJ1-4; 7 nucleotides agree with TRBD1. There are 15 residues in the CDR3. CDR1 is MNHNS, CDR2 SASEGT, per germline. This CDR3 reads CASSKAGGVDEKLFF. DNA of the CDR3: TGTGCCAGCAGTAAAGCAGGGGGTGTAGATGAAAAACTGTTTTTT.